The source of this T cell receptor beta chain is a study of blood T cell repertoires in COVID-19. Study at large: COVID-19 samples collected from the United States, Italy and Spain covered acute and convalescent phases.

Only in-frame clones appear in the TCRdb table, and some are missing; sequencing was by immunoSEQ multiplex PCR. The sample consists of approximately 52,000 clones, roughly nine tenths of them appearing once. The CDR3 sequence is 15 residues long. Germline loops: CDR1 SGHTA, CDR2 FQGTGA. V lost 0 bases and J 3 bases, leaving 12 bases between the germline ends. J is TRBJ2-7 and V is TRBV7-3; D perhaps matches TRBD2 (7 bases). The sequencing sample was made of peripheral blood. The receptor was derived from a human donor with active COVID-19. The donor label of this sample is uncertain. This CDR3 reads CASSLTQGGVYEQYF. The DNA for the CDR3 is TGTGCCAGCAGCTTAACACAGGGAGGGGTCTACGAGCAGTACTTC.